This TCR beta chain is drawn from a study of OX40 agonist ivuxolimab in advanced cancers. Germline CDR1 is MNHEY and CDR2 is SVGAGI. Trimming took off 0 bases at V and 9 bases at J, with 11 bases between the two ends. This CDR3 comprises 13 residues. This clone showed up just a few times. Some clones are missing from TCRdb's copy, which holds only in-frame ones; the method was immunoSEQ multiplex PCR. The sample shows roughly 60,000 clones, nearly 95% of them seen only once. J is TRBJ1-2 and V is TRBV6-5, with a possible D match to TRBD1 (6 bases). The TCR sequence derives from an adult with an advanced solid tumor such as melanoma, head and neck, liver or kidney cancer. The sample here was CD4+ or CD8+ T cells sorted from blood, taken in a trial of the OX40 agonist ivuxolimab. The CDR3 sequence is CASSYSIQGSYTF. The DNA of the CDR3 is TGTGCCAGCAGTTACTCTATACAGGGAAGCTACACCTTC.